This TCR beta chain was captured in a study of blood T cell repertoires in COVID-19 (TCRdb year 2020). Regarding the study in general: Samples covering the acute and convalescent phases of COVID-19 were provided by collaborators in the United States, Italy and Spain. Deeply sampled blood TCRbeta repertoires from subjects exposed to, actively infected with, or recovered from COVID-19 were included in the dataset. Sample metadata almost always included a de-identified subject ID, COVID-19 status, age in years and sex. HLA class I and class II types, where available, came from metadata supplied by the sample provider rather than from assay-based typing. The repertoires were released in a freely available public database intended as a resource for research on the immune response to SARS-CoV-2. The prospective study material was composed of cDNA or gDNA derived from T cells, B-cell-depleted T cells, or PBMCs. Samples were obtained from the ongoing ImmuneRACE study (first 160 participants) and from 1,254 subjects provided by 6 global collaborators.

Beyond this particular receptor, the publication reports: The amount of clinical and demographic metadata varied by source and participant and was provided uncurated.

TCRbeta CDR3 regions were amplified from genomic DNA by means of the immunoSEQ Assay, a bias-controlled multiplex PCR. Per the authors' processing: The number of nucleated cells in each sample was estimated from the amplification of reference gene primers within the assay. Sequence reads were collapsed and filtered to measure the absolute abundance of every unique TCRbeta CDR3 rearrangement. For each sample, productive Simpson clonality was calculated by taking the square root of Simpson's diversity index across productive rearrangements. Held by TCRdb, this immuneACCESS table contains in-frame sequences only and omits some clones. Under half of the omission traces to an unresolved V gene where checked; the cause of the rest is unknown. Clonal size and the V and J genes are those of that table, whereas D and trimming came from the DNA. This sample lists nearly 25,000 clones; approximately 85% were detected once. The ten largest account for 7% to 10% of the sample.

A remark on this clone: Which antigen it targets is not known. No base-level quality is on record; no much larger clone is a single base apart.

CDR1 and CDR2, per the germline V gene (reference sequence), are MNHEY and SMNVEV. Relative to germline, V is 4 bases shorter and J is 1 base shorter, with 8 bases between their ends. The CDR3 contains 14 residues, cysteine and phenylalanine counted. Here the CDR3 DNA is all that survives: 42 bases in frame from base 1. Whole blood was collected in K2EDTA tubes by collaborating institutions according to the institutions' own protocols. For TCRbeta analysis, collaborators shipped samples as frozen whole blood, isolated PBMCs, or DNA extracted from either of those sample types. Sequencing was carried out using peripheral blood. The chain links TRBV27 with TRBJ1-5; the D gene is perhaps TRBD1, from 6 matching bases. This TCR was recovered from a human donor in a cohort sampled during active COVID-19. The encoded CDR3 is CASSSGTSNQPQHF. The nucleotides are TGTGCCAGCAGTTCCGGGACAAGCAATCAGCCCCAGCATTTT.